Listed below are T cell receptor beta chains from one sample, sequenced in a study. The data were produced by immunoSEQ multiplex PCR, yet TCRdb's version contains in-frame clones alone and is incomplete. This sample has approximately 70,000 clones; 93% occur once, and the top ten carry 3.5% to 5.5%. The sample comprised PBMCs. These TCRs come from a man aged 40-55 years with rheumatoid arthritis. The CDR3 runs from the conserved cysteine through the conserved F or W. The D gene is left open where the match is weak. Size tells how often a clone was seen (once, few, many) or the class of an expanded clone, and some rows leave it out.

cdr3_length	v_call	j_call	clone_size	d_call	cdr3_aa	cdr3_nt
17	TRBV5-1	TRBJ2-7	-	TRBD2	CASSLRGTSGSSYEQYF	TGCGCCAGCAGCTTGAGAGGTACTAGCGGGAGTTCCTACGAGCAGTACTTC
17	TRBV19	TRBJ2-2	once	TRBD2	CASSTLSGRDVTGELFF	TGTGCCAGTAGTACACTTAGCGGGAGGGATGTCACCGGGGAGCTGTTTTTT
15	TRBV4-3	TRBJ2-7	once	-	CASSQDPPGNYEQYF	TGCGCCAGCAGCCAAGACCCCCCGGGAAACTACGAGCAGTACTTC
17	TRBV7-8	TRBJ2-1	-	-	CASSLEGGSLSYNEQFF	TGTGCCAGCAGCTTAGAAGGGGGATCCCTCTCCTACAATGAGCAGTTCTTC
16	TRBV5-1	TRBJ2-1	once	-	CASSSPGRPSYNEQFF	TGCGCCAGCAGCAGTCCGGGACGACCCTCCTACAATGAGCAGTTCTTC
15	TRBV12-5	TRBJ1-1	-	-	CASGLATGPNTEAFF	TGTGCTAGTGGTTTGGCGACAGGCCCGAACACTGAAGCTTTCTTT
13	TRBV13	TRBJ1-1	-	-	CASSSGSRAEAFF	TGTGCCAGCAGCTCTGGAAGTCGAGCTGAAGCTTTCTTT
14	TRBV11-2	TRBJ1-6	-	-	CASSVQGIGSPLHF	TGTGCCAGCAGCGTCCAGGGGATAGGATCACCCCTCCACTTT
16	TRBV6-5	TRBJ2-2	-	TRBD2	CASSWGLGTNTGELFF	TGTGCCAGCAGTTGGGGACTAGGGACTAACACCGGGGAGCTGTTTTTT
11	TRBV20-1	TRBJ2-2	few	-	CSARRGGELFF	TGCAGTGCCCGGCGAGGCGGGGAGCTGTTTTTT
13	TRBV13	TRBJ2-7	-	TRBD1	CASSAGQGYEQYF	TGTGCCAGCAGCGCCGGACAGGGCTACGAGCAGTACTTC
15	TRBV28	TRBJ2-3	-	TRBD2	CASPPSGRKTDTQYF	TGTGCCAGCCCCCCTAGCGGGAGGAAGACAGATACGCAGTATTTT
16	TRBV21-1	TRBJ2-2	-	-	CASSPRVTGGTGELFF	TGTGCCAGCAGCCCGAGGGTCACAGGGGGGACCGGGGAGCTGTTTTTT
15	TRBV12-5	TRBJ2-2	-	TRBD1	CASGPPGQLGGELFF	TGTGCTAGTGGCCCCCCGGGACAGCTGGGCGGGGAGCTGTTTTTT
14	TRBV5-1	TRBJ2-3	-	-	CASRARESTDTQYF	TGCGCCAGCAGGGCCAGGGAAAGCACAGATACGCAGTATTTT
16	TRBV27	TRBJ1-6	-	-	CASSWDAGALNSPLHF	TGTGCCAGCAGTTGGGACGCAGGCGCCCTTAATTCACCCCTCCACTTT
12	TRBV6-6	TRBJ2-2	-	TRBD2	CASSRGGGELFF	TGTGCCAGCAGCCGCGGGGGCGGGGAGCTGTTTTTT
14	TRBV10-3	TRBJ1-1	once	-	CAISGEGTVTEAFF	TGTGCCATCAGTGGGGAGGGGACGGTCACTGAAGCTTTCTTT
16	TRBV4-2	TRBJ2-2	-	TRBD2	CASSQEAGGSTGELFF	TGTGCCAGCAGCCAAGAAGCGGGGGGCTCCACCGGGGAGCTGTTTTTT
16	TRBV7-2	TRBJ2-2	-	-	CASSSGRRANTGELFF	TGTGCCAGCAGCTCCGGACGCAGGGCGAACACCGGGGAGCTGTTTTTT
12	TRBV2	TRBJ1-1	-	-	CASSVTGTEAFF	TGTGCCAGCAGTGTCACAGGGACTGAAGCTTTCTTT
14	TRBV7-2	TRBJ2-5	-	TRBD2	CASSLSGSQETQYF	TGTGCCAGCAGCTTAAGCGGGAGCCAAGAGACCCAGTACTTC
16	TRBV5-4	TRBJ2-5	-	TRBD1	CASSDTDQGARETQYF	TGTGCCAGCAGCGATACGGATCAGGGGGCTAGAGAGACCCAGTACTTC
12	TRBV6-4	TRBJ2-1	-	-	CASSEGYNEQFF	TGTGCCAGCAGTGAGGGATACAATGAGCAGTTCTTC
12	TRBV11-1	TRBJ2-1	-	TRBD2	CASSRRGDEQFF	TGTGCCAGCAGCCGCCGGGGGGATGAGCAGTTCTTC
15	TRBV28	TRBJ2-1	-	-	CASSGRDRPYNEQFF	TGTGCCAGCAGTGGAAGGGACCGACCGTACAATGAGCAGTTCTTC
16	TRBV19	TRBJ2-3	-	TRBD1	CASSSRPGQLTDTQYF	TGTGCCAGTAGTTCCCGTCCGGGACAGCTCACAGATACGCAGTATTTT
14	TRBV24-1	TRBJ1-1	-	TRBD1	CATCTGTGAKEAFF	TGTGCCACCTGTACCGGGACAGGGGCTAAGGAAGCTTTCTTT
13	TRBV2	TRBJ2-7	-	-	CASSEPGPYEQYF	TGTGCCAGCAGTGAACCAGGCCCGTACGAGCAGTACTTC
17	TRBV11-2	TRBJ2-3	-	-	CASSLEWRTARSHTQYF	TGTGCCAGCAGCTTAGAGTGGCGGACTGCGAGGTCCCATACGCAGTATTTT
15	TRBV28	TRBJ1-4	-	-	CASSFGEGHNEKLFF	TGTGCCAGCAGTTTTGGGGAAGGACATAATGAAAAACTGTTTTTT
16	TRBV19	TRBJ1-5	-	-	CASRWSISGDGQPQHF	TGTGCCAGTCGATGGTCCATATCAGGAGACGGCCAGCCCCAGCATTTT
14	TRBV3-1/TRBV3-2	TRBJ2-1	-	-	CASSLITGRNEQFF	TGTGCCAGCAGCCTAATTACGGGGCGCAATGAGCAGTTCTTC
13	TRBV7-9	TRBJ1-2	once	-	CASSSWGSEGYTF	TGTGCCAGCAGCTCCTGGGGGAGTGAAGGCTACACCTTC
14	TRBV14	TRBJ1-3	-	TRBD1	CASSRQGPGNTIYF	TGTGCCAGCAGCCGACAGGGGCCGGGAAACACCATATATTTT
14	TRBV6-4	TRBJ1-1	-	-	CASKSREGSTEAFF	TGTGCCAGCAAGTCAAGAGAGGGTTCCACTGAAGCTTTCTTT
18	TRBV4-1	TRBJ2-6	-	-	CASSQTTLRGPGANVLTF	TGCGCCAGCAGCCAGACCACTCTACGGGGACCTGGGGCCAACGTCCTGACTTTC
15	TRBV6-5	TRBJ1-4	-	TRBD1	CASSYSQGAREKLFF	TGTGCCAGCAGTTACTCGCAGGGGGCAAGAGAAAAACTGTTTTTT
17	TRBV30	TRBJ2-1	-	-	CAWSPPRWAAKSNEQFF	TGTGCCTGGAGTCCTCCCAGGTGGGCGGCTAAGAGCAATGAGCAGTTCTTC
16	TRBV18	TRBJ1-4	-	TRBD1	CASSLRQGATNEKLFF	TGTGCCAGCTCACTCCGACAGGGCGCAACTAATGAAAAACTGTTTTTT
15	TRBV6-5	TRBJ1-5	few	TRBD1	CASSPTGQYNQPQHF	TGTGCCAGCAGTCCGACAGGGCAGTACAATCAGCCCCAGCATTTT
15	TRBV3-1/TRBV3-2	TRBJ2-7	-	TRBD2	CASTGLGTSGYEQYF	TGTGCCAGCACCGGTTTAGGGACTAGCGGGTACGAGCAGTACTTC
13	TRBV11-2	TRBJ2-7	-	-	CASSPGLAYEQYF	TGTGCCAGCAGCCCGGGCCTGGCCTACGAGCAGTACTTC
13	TRBV11-3	TRBJ1-1	-	-	CASSSRTESTAFF	TGTGCCAGCAGCTCCCGGACAGAGAGCACGGCTTTCTTT
11	TRBV2	TRBJ2-3	-	-	CASSRLDTQYF	TGTGCCAGCAGTAGGCTAGACACGCAGTATTTT
14	TRBV27	TRBJ1-1	-	-	CASSSPRGRTEAFF	TGTGCCAGCAGTTCGCCGCGGGGGCGGACTGAAGCTTTCTTT
16	TRBV5-1	TRBJ1-3	-	TRBD1	CASSAGDRVAGNTIYF	TGCGCCAGCAGCGCCGGGGACAGGGTAGCCGGAAACACCATATATTTT
14	TRBV28	TRBJ1-2	-	-	CASSADRLNYGYTF	TGTGCCAGCAGTGCAGACAGGCTTAACTATGGCTACACCTTC
14	TRBV7-3	TRBJ2-7	once	TRBD2	CASSLRGGPHEQYF	TGTGCCAGCAGCTTACGCGGGGGGCCCCACGAGCAGTACTTC
16	TRBV4-1	TRBJ2-5	-	-	CASSQVGRGDQETQYF	TGCGCCAGCAGCCAAGTCGGCAGGGGGGACCAAGAGACCCAGTACTTC
14	TRBV27	TRBJ1-5	once	-	CASSLDRGFQPQHF	TGTGCCAGCAGTTTAGATAGGGGTTTTCAGCCCCAGCATTTT
15	TRBV18	TRBJ1-2	-	TRBD1	CASSPTTGVNYGYTF	TGTGCCAGCTCACCGACGACAGGGGTTAACTATGGCTACACCTTC
15	TRBV25-1	TRBJ1-1	-	-	CASSDSGGKNTEAFF	TGTGCCAGCAGTGATTCCGGGGGGAAGAACACTGAAGCTTTCTTT
14	TRBV19	TRBJ1-2	few	TRBD1	CASTSPGGSYGYTF	TGTGCCAGTACCTCGCCAGGGGGCTCCTATGGCTACACCTTC
15	TRBV10-3	TRBJ2-7	-	-	CAISEGGGGIYEQYF	TGTGCCATCAGTGAGGGTGGTGGGGGAATCTACGAGCAGTACTTC
17	TRBV4-3	TRBJ2-2	-	TRBD2	CASSQGLADLNTGELFF	TGCGCCAGCAGCCAAGGACTAGCGGACTTGAACACCGGGGAGCTGTTTTTT
15	TRBV6-5	TRBJ1-1	-	TRBD1	CASSYAGTGKGEAFF	TGTGCCAGCAGTTACGCGGGGACAGGGAAGGGTGAAGCTTTCTTT
16	TRBV5-1	TRBJ1-4	-	-	CASSPWDITTNEKLFF	TGCGCCAGCAGCCCCTGGGACATTACAACTAATGAAAAACTGTTTTTT
15	TRBV3-1/TRBV3-2	TRBJ1-3	-	-	CASSRQDFSGNTIYF	TGTGCCAGCAGCCGACAGGACTTCTCTGGAAACACCATATATTTT
13	TRBV6-2/TRBV6-3	TRBJ1-2	once	-	CASSYPPSNGYTF	TGTGCCAGCAGTTACCCCCCATCTAATGGCTACACCTTC